In this sample, the clone carrying this T cell receptor (beta chain) turned up once. This CDR3 has 16 amino acids. Germline trimming cut 1 base from V and 4 bases from J; bases unmatched to any gene: 9. The germline V gene has CDR1 LGHDT and CDR2 YNNKEL (reference sequence). This sample was included in a study of blood T cell repertoires in COVID-19. TCRdb keeps only in-frame clones here, not all; method: immunoSEQ multiplex PCR. The sample has around 220,000 clones; approximately 86% are singletons. The receptor comes from a woman in her 30s with acute COVID-19. Sequencing input: PBMCs or T cells enriched from blood (not recorded which). This chain joins TRBV3-1 (or the pseudogene TRBV3-2) and TRBJ2-7, with 8 bases aligning to TRBD2. DNA for the CDR3: TGTGCCAGCAGCCAAGGGGCGGTAGCGGGAACTTACGAGCAGTACTTC. Translation: CASSQGAVAGTYEQYF.